This TCR beta chain is drawn from a study of cytomegalovirus exposure and HLA in healthy donors. PCR involved 60 Vbeta and 13 Jbeta primers. As handled by the study authors: Roughly 11 million shared chains were among 80 million or so unique TCR beta chains counted in a later analysis. Sequencing used immunoSEQ multiplex PCR; TCRdb keeps in-frame clones, though not all of them. D and trimming come from the DNA, and the V and J calls and clone size come from that table. The table lists fewer than 250,000 clones, around 86% of them singletons. This CDR3 spans 13 amino acids. V was cut by 5 bases and J by 6 bases, with 12 bases left in between. In germline, CDR1 is PRHDT, CDR2 FYEKMQ (reference sequence). Only a few counts were recorded for this clone. Antigen unknown. Study-wide points: Several of the most significant clusters were apparently associated with common viral pathogens in a later analysis.

The gene calls are TRBV13 and TRBJ2-3; D gene ambiguous. The sequence was obtained from a woman between 50 and 59 years old in good health and CMV-seropositive. The sample comprised PBMCs. CDR3 nucleotide sequence: TGTGCCAGCAGCCGTGATCTGAGGGATACGCAGTATTTT. Protein product: CASSRDLRDTQYF. The full variable domain, in which reference TRBV13 and TRBJ2-3 provide the parts outside the CDR3, is AAGVIQSPRHLIKEKRETATLKCYPIPRHDTVYWYQQGPGQDPQFLISFYEKMQSDKGSIPDRFSAQQFSDYHSELNMSSLELGDSALYFCASSRDLRDTQYFGPGTRLTVL.